These 9 T cell receptor beta chains were sequenced from one sample in a study of siplizumab effects on memory and regulatory T cells. Only in-frame clones appear in the TCRdb table, and some are missing; sequencing was by immunoSEQ multiplex PCR. Of around 83,000 clones detected, more than 80% appear once; the ten largest clones hold around 16%. Specimen: CD4+ T cells sorted from blood. These receptors were collected from a human donor in good health.

This chain connects TRBV19 to TRBJ1-2; D gene uncertain. CDR3 length equals 13 residues. Germline CDR1 reads LNHDA; CDR2 reads SQIVND (reference sequence). The V end was cut by 1 base, the J end by 3 bases, with 6 bases between. The CDR3, as DNA: TGTGCCAGTAGTATAGGCGGATACTATGGCTACACCTTC. It specifies CASSIGGYYGYTF.

This clone was picked up one time. The rearrangement joins TRBV15 to TRBJ2-5, with D perhaps matching TRBD1 (6 bases). Germline loops: CDR1 LNHNV, CDR2 YYDKDF (reference sequence). The CDR3 totals 16 residues. V lost 2 bases to trimming and J lost 2 bases, with 15 bases between them. CDR3 DNA sequence: TGTGCCACCAGCAGACGAATCGGGACAATGCAAGAGACCCAGTACTTC. It yields the protein CATSRRIGTMQETQYF. Full variable domain (remainder filled in from reference TRBV15 and TRBJ2-5): DAMVIQNPRYQVTQFGKPVTLSCSQTLNHNVMYWYQQKSSQAPKLLFHYYDKDFNNEADTPDNFQSRRPNTSFCFLDIRSPGLGDTAMYLCATSRRIGTMQETQYFGPGTRLLVL.

The CDR3 loop is CASSPPGQGKNEQYF. CDR3 coding DNA: TGTGCCAGCAGCCCACCGGGACAGGGGAAGAACGAGCAGTACTTC. The chain recombines TRBV11-3 with TRBJ2-7; 10 bases are a match to TRBD1. From germline, CDR1 is SGHNT and CDR2 YENEEA. The CDR3 spans 15 residues. J gave up 5 bases and V 5 bases, and 9 bases lay outside the gene matches.

The V gene is TRBV28, the J gene TRBJ1-4, with D possibly TRBD1 on 5 matching bases. V lost 5 bases and J 0 bases, leaving 10 bases between the germline ends. The CDR3 covers 15 residues. CDR1 is MDHEN and CDR2 is SYDVKM in the germline V gene. This CDR3 is CASSPGGATNEKLFF. As DNA, the CDR3 is TGTGCCAGCAGTCCCGGGGGTGCAACTAATGAAAAACTGTTTTTT.

The V and J genes are TRBV7-9 and TRBJ2-2; D remains unclear. V was clipped by 0 bases and J by 7 bases, with 0 bases between them. This CDR3 has 11 amino acids. The germline V gene has CDR1 SEHNR and CDR2 FQNEAQ (reference sequence). CDR3 amino acids: CASSLAGELFF. CDR3 nucleotide sequence: TGTGCCAGCAGCTTAGCCGGGGAGCTGTTTTTT.

The rearrangement links TRBV27 to TRBJ2-6; 8 bases map to TRBD1. The trim removed 3 bases at V and 4 bases at J, leaving 5 bases unmatched. There are 16 residues in the CDR3. Germline CDR1 reads MNHEY; CDR2 reads SMNVEV (reference sequence). CDR3 DNA sequence: TGTGCCAGCAGTTTTGACAGGGGAGGAGGGGCCAACGTCCTGACTTTC. Amino acids: CASSFDRGGGANVLTF.

This rearrangement joins TRBV19 to TRBJ1-5; 10 bases map to TRBD1. Germline V gene data show CDR1 as LNHDA and CDR2 as SQIVND (reference sequence). This CDR3 is 15 amino acids long. Trimming took 6 bases from V and 6 from J; bases not matched to a gene: 8. CDR3 sequence (DNA): TGTGCCAGTAGCCCGAGACAGGGGGCGTTTCAGCCCCAGCATTTT. Protein: CASSPRQGAFQPQHF.

The V call is TRBV25-1, the J call TRBJ1-1; possible D gene TRBD1, 5 bases. Germline V lookup: CDR1 MGHDK, CDR2 SYGVNS. V lost 8 bases, J lost 7 bases, and 14 bases lay in between. This CDR3 has 12 amino acids. In nucleotides, the CDR3 is TGTGCCAGCTCCAGAGGGGTTAATGAAGCTTTCTTT. It yields the protein CASSRGVNEAFF.

The gene calls are TRBV5-1 and TRBJ2-2; TRBD1 might be the D (6 bases). V was trimmed by 5 bases and J by 1 base, leaving 9 bases between them. The CDR3 contains 14 residues. Germline lookup yields CDR1 SGHRS and CDR2 YFSETQ. CDR3 amino acids: CASRDSGNTGELFF. The CDR3 DNA sequence: TGCGCCAGCAGGGACAGCGGGAACACCGGGGAGCTGTTTTTT.